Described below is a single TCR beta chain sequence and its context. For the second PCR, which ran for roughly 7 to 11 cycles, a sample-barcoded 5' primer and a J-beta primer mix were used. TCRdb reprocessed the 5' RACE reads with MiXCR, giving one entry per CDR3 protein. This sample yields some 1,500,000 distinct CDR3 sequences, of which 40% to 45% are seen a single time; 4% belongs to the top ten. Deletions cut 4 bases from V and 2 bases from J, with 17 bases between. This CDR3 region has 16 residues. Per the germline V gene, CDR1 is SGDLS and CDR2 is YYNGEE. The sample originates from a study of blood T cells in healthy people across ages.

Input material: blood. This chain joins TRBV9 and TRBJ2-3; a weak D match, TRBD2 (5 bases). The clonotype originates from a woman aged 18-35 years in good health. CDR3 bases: TGTGCCAGCAGCTCCGGACGAGCGGATACCACAGATACGCAGTATTTT. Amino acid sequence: CASSSGRADTTDTQYF. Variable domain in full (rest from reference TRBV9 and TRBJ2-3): DSGVTQTPKHLITATGQRVTLRCSPRSGDLSVYWYQQSLDQGLQFLIQYYNGEERAKGNILERFSAQQFPDLHSELNLSSLELGDSALYFCASSSGRADTTDTQYFGPGTRLTVL.